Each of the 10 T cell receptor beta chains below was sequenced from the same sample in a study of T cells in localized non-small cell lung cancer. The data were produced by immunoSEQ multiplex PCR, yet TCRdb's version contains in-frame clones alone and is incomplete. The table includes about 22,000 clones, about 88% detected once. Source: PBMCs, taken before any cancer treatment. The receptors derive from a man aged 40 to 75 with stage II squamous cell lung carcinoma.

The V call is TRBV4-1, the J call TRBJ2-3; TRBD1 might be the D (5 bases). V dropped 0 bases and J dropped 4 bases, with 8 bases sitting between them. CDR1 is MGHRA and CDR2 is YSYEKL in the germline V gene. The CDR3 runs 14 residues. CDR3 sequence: CASSQDRVADTQYF. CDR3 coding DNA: TGCGCCAGCAGCCAAGACAGGGTTGCAGATACGCAGTATTTT.

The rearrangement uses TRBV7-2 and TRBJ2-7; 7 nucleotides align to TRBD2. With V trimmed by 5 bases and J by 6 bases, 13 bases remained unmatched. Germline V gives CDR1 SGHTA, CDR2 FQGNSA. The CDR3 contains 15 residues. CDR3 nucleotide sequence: TGTGCCAGCAGCCCCTGGGAGGGGAGGCCGGGCGAGCAGTACTTC. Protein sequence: CASSPWEGRPGEQYF.

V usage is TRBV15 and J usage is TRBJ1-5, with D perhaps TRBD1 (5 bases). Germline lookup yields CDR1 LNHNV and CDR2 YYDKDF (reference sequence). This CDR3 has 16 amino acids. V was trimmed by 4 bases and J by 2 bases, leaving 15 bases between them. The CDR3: CATSTGRGGGNQPQHF. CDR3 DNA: TGTGCCACCAGCACCGGACGAGGAGGGGGCAATCAGCCCCAGCATTTT.

The CDR3 here is CATIWGQGVSTEAFF. The CDR3 DNA reads TGTGCCACTATCTGGGGGCAGGGGGTGAGCACTGAAGCTTTCTTT. The chain combines TRBV10-3 with TRBJ1-1, with 7 bases aligning to TRBD1. The V gene end was trimmed by 10 bases and the J gene end by 4 bases; junction bases not matched to a gene: 15. This CDR3 comprises 15 residues. From germline, CDR1 is ENHRY and CDR2 SYGVKD.

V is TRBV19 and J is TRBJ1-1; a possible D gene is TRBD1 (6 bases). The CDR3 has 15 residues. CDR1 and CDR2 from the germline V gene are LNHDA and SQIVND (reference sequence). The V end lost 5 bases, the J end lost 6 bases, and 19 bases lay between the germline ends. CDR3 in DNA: TGTGCCAGTAGTCCCCTGAGCGGGGGCGAGGCTGAAGCTTTCTTT. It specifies CASSPLSGGEAEAFF.

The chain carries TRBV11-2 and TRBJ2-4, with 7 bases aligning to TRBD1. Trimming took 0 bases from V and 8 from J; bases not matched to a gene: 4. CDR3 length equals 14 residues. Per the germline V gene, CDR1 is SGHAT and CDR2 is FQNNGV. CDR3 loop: CASSLDPGTDIQYF. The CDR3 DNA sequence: TGTGCCAGCAGCTTAGATCCCGGGACAGACATTCAGTACTTC.

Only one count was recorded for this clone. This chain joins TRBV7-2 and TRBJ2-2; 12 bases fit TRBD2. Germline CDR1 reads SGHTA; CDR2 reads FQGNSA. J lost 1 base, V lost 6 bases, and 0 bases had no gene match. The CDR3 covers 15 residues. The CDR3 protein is CASRLAGGNTGELFF. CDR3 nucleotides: TGTGCCAGCAGACTAGCGGGGGGGAACACCGGGGAGCTGTTTTTT.

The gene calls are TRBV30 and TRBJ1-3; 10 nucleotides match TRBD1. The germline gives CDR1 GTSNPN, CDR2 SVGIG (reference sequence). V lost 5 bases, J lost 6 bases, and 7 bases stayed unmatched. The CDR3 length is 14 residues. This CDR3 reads CAWDSGQGVNTIYF. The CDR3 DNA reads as TGTGCCTGGGACTCAGGACAGGGGGTAAACACCATATATTTT.

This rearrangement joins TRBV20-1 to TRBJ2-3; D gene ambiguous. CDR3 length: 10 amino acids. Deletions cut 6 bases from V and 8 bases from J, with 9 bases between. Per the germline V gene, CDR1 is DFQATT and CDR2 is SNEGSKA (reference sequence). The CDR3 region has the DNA TGCAGTGCGGCGAGGAGTACGCAGTATTTT. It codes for CSAARSTQYF.

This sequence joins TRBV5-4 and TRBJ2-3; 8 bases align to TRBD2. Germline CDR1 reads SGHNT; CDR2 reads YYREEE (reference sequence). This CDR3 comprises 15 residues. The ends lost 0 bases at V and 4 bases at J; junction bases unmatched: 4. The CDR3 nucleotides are TGTGCCAGCAGCTTGGCCCGGGGGGGCCCAGATACGCAGTATTTT. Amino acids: CASSLARGGPDTQYF. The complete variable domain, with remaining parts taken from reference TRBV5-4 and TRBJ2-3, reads ETGVTQSPTHLIKTRGQQVTLRCSSQSGHNTVSWYQQALGQGPQFIFQYYREEENGRGNFPPRFSGLQFPNYSSELNVNALELDDSALYLCASSLARGGPDTQYFGPGTRLTVL.